The 9 T cell receptor beta chains below all came from one sample that was sequenced in a study of beta chain features in type 1 diabetes. What was sequenced were expressed TCRB transcripts, since all of the isolated RNA had been reverse transcribed. Sequencing used immunoSEQ multiplex PCR; TCRdb keeps in-frame clones, though not all of them. The sample shows about 340,000 clones, around 8% of them seen only once. Input material: central memory CD4+ T cells from blood. These TCRs come from a woman aged 18-29 years in good health.

This clone was picked up a small number of times. This chain links TRBV29-1 with TRBJ1-1, with TRBD1 identical over 7 bases. V was pared by 6 bases and J by 10 bases, with 11 bases of the junction left unmatched. Germline V gene data show CDR1 as SQVTM and CDR2 as ANQGSEA. CDR3 length: 12 residues. DNA for the CDR3: TGCAGCGTAGTAACAGGGGTGACCGGAGCTTTCTTT. Its translation: CSVVTGVTGAFF. The variable domain in full, with the rest retrieved from reference TRBV29-1 and TRBJ1-1, is SAVISQKPSRDICQRGTSLTIQCQVDSQVTMMFWYRQQPGQSLTLIATANQGSEATYESGFVIDKFPISRPNLTFSTLTVSNMSPEDSSIYLCSVVTGVTGAFFGQGTRLTVV.

The table lists this clone with many counts. The V gene is TRBV28, the J gene TRBJ1-2; 7 positions agree with TRBD1. CDR3 size: 16 residues. With V trimmed by 3 bases and J by 5 bases, 12 bases remained unmatched. CDR1 and CDR2 from the germline V gene are MDHEN and SYDVKM. For the CDR3, the DNA is TGTGCCAGCAGTTTGTTTGCGCAGGGGGAAGGGTATGGCTACACCTTC. It codes for CASSLFAQGEGYGYTF.

This clone was observed a handful of times. One end of the junction varies from germline; a read error may be responsible. J is TRBJ2-2 and V is TRBV7-2; the D gene is possibly TRBD2 (6 bases). Germline V gene sequence: CDR1 SGHTA, CDR2 FQGNSA. The CDR3 totals 16 residues. DNA of the CDR3: TGCGCCAGCAGCCAAGATCGCGGGACGGGCACCGGGGAGCTGTTTTTT. Its protein product is CASSQDRGTGTGELFF.

The chain uses TRBV5-6 and TRBJ2-3; 8 nucleotides match TRBD1. The CDR3 has 15 amino acids. Germline CDR1 and CDR2: SGHDT and YYEEEE. Germline trimming cut 4 bases from V and 2 bases from J; bases unmatched to any gene: 6. DNA for the CDR3: TGTGCCAGCAGCACCGGACAGGGCACCACAGATACGCAGTATTTT. It specifies CASSTGQGTTDTQYF.

This clone was seen more than once but under ten times. V is TRBV15 and J is TRBJ1-2; TRBD1 aligns across 7 bases. The CDR3 extends over 14 amino acids. Germline CDR1 is LNHNV and CDR2 is YYDKDF (reference sequence). Losses at the gene ends were 5 bases for V and 0 bases for J; bases not matched to a gene: 3. CDR3 amino acids: CATSDRVTNYGYTF. The DNA of the CDR3 is TGTGCCACCAGCGACAGGGTAACTAACTATGGCTACACCTTC.

Turning to this clone: The junction and the germline gene differ at one end; a read error may be behind it. Other DNA variants within this sample encode the same CDR3. The CDR3 DNA is TGCGCCAGCAGCTTCGGACTAGCGGGAGCGTACCAAGAGACCCAATACTTC. Translated, it gives CASSFGLAGAYQETQYF. The rearrangement joins TRBV5-1 to TRBJ2-5; 13 bases agree with TRBD2. This CDR3 is 17 amino acids long. Germline V gene sequence: CDR1 SGHRS, CDR2 YFSETQ.

This clone was seen only a few times. Other DNA variants within this sample encode the same CDR3. The chain joins TRBV18 to TRBJ2-2; D unclear. The germline V gene has CDR1 KGHSH and CDR2 LQKENI. Trimming pared 6 bases from V and 5 bases from J, leaving 10 bases between. The CDR3 contains 13 residues. CDR3 amino acids: CASSPGNTGELFF. The CDR3 DNA reads as TGTGCCAGCTCGCCTGGAAATACCGGGGAGCTGTTTTTT.

The gene calls are TRBV28 and TRBJ1-5; D unresolved. V shed 5 bases and J shed 1 base, with 9 bases lying between them. Germline CDR1 reads MDHEN; CDR2 reads SYDVKM. This CDR3 contains 14 residues. The CDR3 protein is CASSPVLSNQPQHF. CDR3 DNA: TGTGCCAGCAGTCCCGTATTAAGCAATCAGCCCCAGCATTTT.

This clone has only a few counts. This chain links TRBV9 with TRBJ1-3; TRBD1 matches 9 bases. The trim removed 6 bases at V and 2 bases at J, leaving 3 bases unmatched. The CDR3 extends over 14 amino acids. Per germline, CDR1 SGDLS and CDR2 YYNGEE. The DNA of the CDR3 is TGTGCCAGCAACACAGGGGGCACTGGAAACACCATATATTTT. Its translation: CASNTGGTGNTIYF.